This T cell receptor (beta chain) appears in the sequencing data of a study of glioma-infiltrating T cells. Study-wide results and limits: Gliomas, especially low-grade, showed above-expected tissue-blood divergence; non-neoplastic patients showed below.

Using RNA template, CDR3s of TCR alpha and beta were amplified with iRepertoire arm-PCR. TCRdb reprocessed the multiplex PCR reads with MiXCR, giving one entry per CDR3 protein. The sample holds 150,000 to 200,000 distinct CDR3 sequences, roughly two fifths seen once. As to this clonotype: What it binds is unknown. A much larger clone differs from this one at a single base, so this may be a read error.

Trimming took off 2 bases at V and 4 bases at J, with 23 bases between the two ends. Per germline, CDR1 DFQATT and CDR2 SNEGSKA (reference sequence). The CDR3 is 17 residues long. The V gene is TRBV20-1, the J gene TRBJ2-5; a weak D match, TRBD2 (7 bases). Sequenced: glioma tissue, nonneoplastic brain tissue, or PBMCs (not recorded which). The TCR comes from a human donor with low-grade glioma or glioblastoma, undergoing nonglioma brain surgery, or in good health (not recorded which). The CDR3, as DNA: TGCAGTGCTAGAAGCAGATCAGGGGAGGGGCATAGAGAGACCCAGTACTTC. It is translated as CSARSRSGEGHRETQYF.